This T cell receptor beta chain was obtained from a study of post-analysis software for immune sequencing data. Each TCR beta cDNA library carried unique molecular identifiers. TCRdb re-called the PCR reads with MiXCR, one entry per CDR3 protein. The data show around 440,000 distinct CDR3 sequences, with roughly 45% seen just once and around 10% held by the top ten. Study-wide findings and caveats: Roughly five TRBV segments were significantly more frequent in patients than in controls. TRBV5-6, TRBV5-1 and TRBV20-1 were among these segments. Compared against controls, patients with multiple sclerosis displayed significantly lower normalized Chao1 diversity.

Notes on this clonotype: Its specificity is not known.

This CDR3 is built from 17 residues. Germline trimming cut 0 bases from V and 3 bases from J; bases unmatched to any gene: 8. Germline V gene sequence: CDR1 SGHRS, CDR2 YFSETQ. The sequencing input was blood. The sequence came from a girl aged 10-17 years with multiple sclerosis. The chain is built from TRBV5-1 and TRBJ2-1; 8 bases align to TRBD1. CDR3: CASSLAGRTGGYNEQFF. CDR3 bases: TGCGCCAGCAGCTTGGCCGGGAGAACAGGGGGCTACAATGAGCAGTTCTTC.